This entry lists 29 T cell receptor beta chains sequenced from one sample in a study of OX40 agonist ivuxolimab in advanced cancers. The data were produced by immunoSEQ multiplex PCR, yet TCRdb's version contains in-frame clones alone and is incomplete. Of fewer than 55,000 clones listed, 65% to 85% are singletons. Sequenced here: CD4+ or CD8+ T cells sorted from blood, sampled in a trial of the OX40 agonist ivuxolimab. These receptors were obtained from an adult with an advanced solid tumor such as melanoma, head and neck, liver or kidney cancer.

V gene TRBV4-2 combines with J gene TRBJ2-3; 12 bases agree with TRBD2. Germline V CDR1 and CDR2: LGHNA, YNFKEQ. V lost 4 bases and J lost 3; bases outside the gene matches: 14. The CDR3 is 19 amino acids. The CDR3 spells CASSLAGRLAGGGTDTQYF. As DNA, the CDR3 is TGTGCCAGCAGCCTCGCGGGTCGGCTAGCGGGAGGGGGGACAGATACGCAGTATTTT.

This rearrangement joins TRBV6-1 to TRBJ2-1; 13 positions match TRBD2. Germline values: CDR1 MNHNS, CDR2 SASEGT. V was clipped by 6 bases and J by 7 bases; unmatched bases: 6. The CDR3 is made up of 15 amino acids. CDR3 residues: CASRLAGGPGNEQFF. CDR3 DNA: TGTGCCAGCAGACTAGCGGGAGGGCCGGGGAATGAGCAGTTCTTC.

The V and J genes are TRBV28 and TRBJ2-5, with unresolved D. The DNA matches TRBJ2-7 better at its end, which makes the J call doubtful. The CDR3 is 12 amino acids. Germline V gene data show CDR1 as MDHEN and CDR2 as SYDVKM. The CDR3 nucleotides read TGTGCCAGCAAAGGGAACTCCTACGAGCAGTACTTC. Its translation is CASKGNSYEQYF.

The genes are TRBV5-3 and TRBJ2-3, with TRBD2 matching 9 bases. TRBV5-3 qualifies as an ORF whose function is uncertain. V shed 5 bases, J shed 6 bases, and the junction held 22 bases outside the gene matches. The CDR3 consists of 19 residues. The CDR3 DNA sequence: TGTGCCAGAAGATTTCTCGTGTTGGGTAGCGGGAGTAGGAGGGATACGCAGTATTTT. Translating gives CARRFLVLGSGSRRDTQYF.

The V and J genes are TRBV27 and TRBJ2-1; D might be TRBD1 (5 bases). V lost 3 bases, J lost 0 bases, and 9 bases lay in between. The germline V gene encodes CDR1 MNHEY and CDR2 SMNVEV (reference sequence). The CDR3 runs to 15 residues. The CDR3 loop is CASSLKGYSYNEQFF. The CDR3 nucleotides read TGTGCCAGCAGTTTGAAGGGGTACTCCTACAATGAGCAGTTCTTC.

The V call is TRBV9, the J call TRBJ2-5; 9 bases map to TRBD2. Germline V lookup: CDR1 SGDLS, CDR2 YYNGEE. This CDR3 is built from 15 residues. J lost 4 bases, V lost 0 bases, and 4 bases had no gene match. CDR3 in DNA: TGTGCCAGCAGCGTAGATAGCGGGAGCGGAGAGACCCAGTACTTC. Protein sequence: CASSVDSGSGETQYF.

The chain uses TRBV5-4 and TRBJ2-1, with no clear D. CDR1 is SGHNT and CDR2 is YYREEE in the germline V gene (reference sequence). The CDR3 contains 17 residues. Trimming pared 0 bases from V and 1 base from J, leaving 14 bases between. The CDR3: CASSLGSSYLSYNEQFF. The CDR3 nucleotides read TGTGCCAGCAGCTTGGGGAGTTCCTATCTTTCCTACAATGAGCAGTTCTTC.

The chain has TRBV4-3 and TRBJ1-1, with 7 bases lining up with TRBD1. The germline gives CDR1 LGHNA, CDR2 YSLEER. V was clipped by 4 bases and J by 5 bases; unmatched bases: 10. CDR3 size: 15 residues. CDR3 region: CASSPRQGSDTEAFF. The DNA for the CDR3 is TGCGCCAGCAGCCCAAGACAGGGTTCAGATACTGAAGCTTTCTTT.

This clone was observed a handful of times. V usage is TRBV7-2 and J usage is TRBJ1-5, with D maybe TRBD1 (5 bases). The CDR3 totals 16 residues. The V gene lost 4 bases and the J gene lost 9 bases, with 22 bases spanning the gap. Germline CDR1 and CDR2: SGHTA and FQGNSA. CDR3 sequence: CASSWTGTGQSLPQHF. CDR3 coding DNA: TGTGCCAGCAGCTGGACCGGGACCGGGCAATCATTGCCCCAGCATTTT.

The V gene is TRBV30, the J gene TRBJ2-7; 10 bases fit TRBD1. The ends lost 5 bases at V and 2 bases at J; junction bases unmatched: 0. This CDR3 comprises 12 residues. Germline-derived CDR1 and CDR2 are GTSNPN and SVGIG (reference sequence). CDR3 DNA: TGTGCCTGGGGACAGGGGGCCTACGAGCAGTACTTC. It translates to CAWGQGAYEQYF.

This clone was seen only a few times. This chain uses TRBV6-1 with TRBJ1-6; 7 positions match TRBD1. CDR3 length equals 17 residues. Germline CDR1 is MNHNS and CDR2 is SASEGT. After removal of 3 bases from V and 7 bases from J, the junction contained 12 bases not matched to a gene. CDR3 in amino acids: CASSDIWTAGGNSPLHF. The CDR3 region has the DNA TGTGCCAGCAGTGACATCTGGACAGCAGGGGGGAATTCACCCCTCCACTTT.

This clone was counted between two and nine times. The CDR3 loop reads CASSSQGTGDYGYTF. In nucleotides, the CDR3 is TGTGCCAGCAGCTCCCAGGGGACAGGCGACTATGGCTACACCTTC. The chain links TRBV7-6 to TRBJ1-2; 8 bases match TRBD1. The length of the CDR3 is 15 residues. In germline, CDR1 is SGHVS, CDR2 FNYEAQ. Trimming took 4 bases from V and 3 from J; bases not matched to a gene: 7.

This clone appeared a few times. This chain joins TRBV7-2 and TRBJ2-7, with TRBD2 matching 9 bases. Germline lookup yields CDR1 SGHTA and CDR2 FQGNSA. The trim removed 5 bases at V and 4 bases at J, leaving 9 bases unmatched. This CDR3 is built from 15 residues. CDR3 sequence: CASSRYSGSLYEQYF. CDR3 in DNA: TGTGCCAGCAGCCGATATAGCGGGAGCTTGTACGAGCAGTACTTC. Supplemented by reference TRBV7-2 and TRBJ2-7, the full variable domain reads GAGVSQSPSNKVTEKGKDVELRCDPISGHTALYWYRQSLGQGLEFLIYFQGNSAPDKSGLPSDRFSAERTGGSVSTLTIQRTQQEDSAVYLCASSRYSGSLYEQYFGPGTRLTVT.

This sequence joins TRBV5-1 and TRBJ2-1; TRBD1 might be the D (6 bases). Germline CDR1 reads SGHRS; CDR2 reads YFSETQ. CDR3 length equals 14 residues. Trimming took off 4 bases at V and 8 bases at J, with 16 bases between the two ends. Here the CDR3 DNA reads TGCGCCAGCAGCCCGTCTATTGGGGGCCATGAGCAGTTCTTC. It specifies CASSPSIGGHEQFF.

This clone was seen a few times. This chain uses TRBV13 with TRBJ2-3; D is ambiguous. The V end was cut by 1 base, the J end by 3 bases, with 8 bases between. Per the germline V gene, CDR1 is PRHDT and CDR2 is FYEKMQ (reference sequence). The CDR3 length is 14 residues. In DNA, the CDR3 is TGTGCCAGCAGCTTAGTTTTGAAAACAGATACGCAGTATTTT. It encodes CASSLVLKTDTQYF.

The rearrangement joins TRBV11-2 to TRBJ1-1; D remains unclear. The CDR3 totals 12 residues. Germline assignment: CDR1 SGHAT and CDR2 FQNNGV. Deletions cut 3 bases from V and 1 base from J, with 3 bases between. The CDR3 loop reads CASSFTNTEAFF. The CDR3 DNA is TGTGCCAGCAGCTTTACGAACACTGAAGCTTTCTTT.

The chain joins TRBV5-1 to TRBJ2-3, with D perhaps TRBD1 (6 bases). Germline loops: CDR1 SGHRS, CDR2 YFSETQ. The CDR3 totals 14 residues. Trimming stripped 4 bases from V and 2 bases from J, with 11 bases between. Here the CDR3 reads CASSLGQTTDTQYF. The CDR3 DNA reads TGCGCCAGCAGCCTAGGACAGACCACAGATACGCAGTATTTT. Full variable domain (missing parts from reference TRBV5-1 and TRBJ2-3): KAGVTQTPRYLIKTRGQQVTLSCSPISGHRSVSWYQQTPGQGLQFLFEYFSETQRNKGNFPGRFSGRQFSNSRSEMNVSTLELGDSALYLCASSLGQTTDTQYFGPGTRLTVL.

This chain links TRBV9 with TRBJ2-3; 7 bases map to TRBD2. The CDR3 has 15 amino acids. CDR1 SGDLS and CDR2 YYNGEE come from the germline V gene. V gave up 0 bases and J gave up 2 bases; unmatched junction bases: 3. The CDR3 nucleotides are TGTGCCAGCAGCGTAGGAGCGGGACCCACAGATACGCAGTATTTT. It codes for CASSVGAGPTDTQYF.

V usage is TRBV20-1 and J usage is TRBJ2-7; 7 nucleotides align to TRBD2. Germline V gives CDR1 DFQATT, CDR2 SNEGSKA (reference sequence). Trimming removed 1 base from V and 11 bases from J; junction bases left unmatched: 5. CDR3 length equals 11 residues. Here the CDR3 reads CSARVGGFKYF. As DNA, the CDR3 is TGCAGTGCTAGAGTCGGGGGGTTTAAGTACTTC.

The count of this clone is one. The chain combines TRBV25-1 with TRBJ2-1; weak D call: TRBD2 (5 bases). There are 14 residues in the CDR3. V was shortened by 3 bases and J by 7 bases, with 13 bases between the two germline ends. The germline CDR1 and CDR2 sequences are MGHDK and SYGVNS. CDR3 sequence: CASSDFSRRNEQFF. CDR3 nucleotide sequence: TGTGCCAGCAGTGACTTCAGCCGGAGGAATGAGCAGTTCTTC.

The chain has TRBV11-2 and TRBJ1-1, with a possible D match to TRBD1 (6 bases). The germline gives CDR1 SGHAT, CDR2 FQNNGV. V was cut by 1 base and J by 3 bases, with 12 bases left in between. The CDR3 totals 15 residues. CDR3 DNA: TGTGCCAGCAGCTTAGGAATGGGGGCATACACTGAAGCTTTCTTT. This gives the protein CASSLGMGAYTEAFF.

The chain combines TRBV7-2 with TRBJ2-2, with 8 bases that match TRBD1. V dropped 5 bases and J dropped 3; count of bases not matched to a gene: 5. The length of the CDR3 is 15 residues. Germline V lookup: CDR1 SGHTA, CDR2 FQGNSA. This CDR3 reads CASSATTGDTGELFF. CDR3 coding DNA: TGTGCCAGCAGCGCCACGACAGGGGACACCGGGGAGCTGTTTTTT. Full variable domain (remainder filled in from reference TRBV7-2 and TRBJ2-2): GAGVSQSPSNKVTEKGKDVELRCDPISGHTALYWYRQSLGQGLEFLIYFQGNSAPDKSGLPSDRFSAERTGGSVSTLTIQRTQQEDSAVYLCASSATTGDTGELFFGEGSRLTVL.

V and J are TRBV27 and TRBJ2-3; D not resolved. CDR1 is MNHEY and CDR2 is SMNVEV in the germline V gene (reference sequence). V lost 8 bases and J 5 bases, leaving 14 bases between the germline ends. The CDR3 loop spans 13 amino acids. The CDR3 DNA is TGTGCCAGCGCGACCTTATCAGAAGATACGCAGTATTTT. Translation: CASATLSEDTQYF.

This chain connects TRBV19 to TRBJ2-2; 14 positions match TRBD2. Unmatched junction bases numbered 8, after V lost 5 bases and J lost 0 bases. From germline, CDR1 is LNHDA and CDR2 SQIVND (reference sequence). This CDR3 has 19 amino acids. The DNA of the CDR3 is TGTGCCAGTAGTGTCGGGACTAGCGGGAGCGTAGCGAACACCGGGGAGCTGTTTTTT. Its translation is CASSVGTSGSVANTGELFF.

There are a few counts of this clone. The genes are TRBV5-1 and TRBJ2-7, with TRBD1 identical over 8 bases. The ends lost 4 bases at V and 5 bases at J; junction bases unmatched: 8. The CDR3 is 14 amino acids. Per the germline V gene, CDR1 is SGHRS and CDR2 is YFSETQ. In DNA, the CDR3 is TGCGCCAGCAGCCTATGGACAGGGACGAACGAGCAGTACTTC. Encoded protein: CASSLWTGTNEQYF.

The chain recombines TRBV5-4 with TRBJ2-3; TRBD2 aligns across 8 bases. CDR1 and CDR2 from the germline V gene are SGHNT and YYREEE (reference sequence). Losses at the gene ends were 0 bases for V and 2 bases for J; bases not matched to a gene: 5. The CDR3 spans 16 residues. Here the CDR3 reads CASSLVGAGVTDTQYF. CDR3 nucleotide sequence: TGTGCCAGCAGCTTGGTGGGAGCGGGAGTCACAGATACGCAGTATTTT. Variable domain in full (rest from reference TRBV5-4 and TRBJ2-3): ETGVTQSPTHLIKTRGQQVTLRCSSQSGHNTVSWYQQALGQGPQFIFQYYREEENGRGNFPPRFSGLQFPNYSSELNVNALELDDSALYLCASSLVGAGVTDTQYFGPGTRLTVL.

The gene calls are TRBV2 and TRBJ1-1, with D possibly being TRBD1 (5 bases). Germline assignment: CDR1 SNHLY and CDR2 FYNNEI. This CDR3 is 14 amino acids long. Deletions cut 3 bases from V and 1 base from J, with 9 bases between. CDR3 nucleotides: TGTGCCAGCAGTGATTGGGGGTCGAACACTGAAGCTTTCTTT. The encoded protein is CASSDWGSNTEAFF.

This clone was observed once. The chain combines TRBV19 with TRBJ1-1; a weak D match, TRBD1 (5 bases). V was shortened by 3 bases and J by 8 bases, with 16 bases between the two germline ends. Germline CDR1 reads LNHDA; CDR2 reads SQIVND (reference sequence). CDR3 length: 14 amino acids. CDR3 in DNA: TGTGCCAGTAGTATGAAAGGCCGGGGCTTCGAAGCTTTCTTT. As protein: CASSMKGRGFEAFF.

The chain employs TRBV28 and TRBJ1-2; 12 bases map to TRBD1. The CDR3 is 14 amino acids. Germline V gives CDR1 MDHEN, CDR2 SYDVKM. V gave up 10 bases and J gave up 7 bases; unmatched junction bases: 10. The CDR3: CATQPGQGASGYTF. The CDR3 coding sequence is TGTGCCACCCAACCGGGACAGGGGGCGAGTGGCTACACCTTC.